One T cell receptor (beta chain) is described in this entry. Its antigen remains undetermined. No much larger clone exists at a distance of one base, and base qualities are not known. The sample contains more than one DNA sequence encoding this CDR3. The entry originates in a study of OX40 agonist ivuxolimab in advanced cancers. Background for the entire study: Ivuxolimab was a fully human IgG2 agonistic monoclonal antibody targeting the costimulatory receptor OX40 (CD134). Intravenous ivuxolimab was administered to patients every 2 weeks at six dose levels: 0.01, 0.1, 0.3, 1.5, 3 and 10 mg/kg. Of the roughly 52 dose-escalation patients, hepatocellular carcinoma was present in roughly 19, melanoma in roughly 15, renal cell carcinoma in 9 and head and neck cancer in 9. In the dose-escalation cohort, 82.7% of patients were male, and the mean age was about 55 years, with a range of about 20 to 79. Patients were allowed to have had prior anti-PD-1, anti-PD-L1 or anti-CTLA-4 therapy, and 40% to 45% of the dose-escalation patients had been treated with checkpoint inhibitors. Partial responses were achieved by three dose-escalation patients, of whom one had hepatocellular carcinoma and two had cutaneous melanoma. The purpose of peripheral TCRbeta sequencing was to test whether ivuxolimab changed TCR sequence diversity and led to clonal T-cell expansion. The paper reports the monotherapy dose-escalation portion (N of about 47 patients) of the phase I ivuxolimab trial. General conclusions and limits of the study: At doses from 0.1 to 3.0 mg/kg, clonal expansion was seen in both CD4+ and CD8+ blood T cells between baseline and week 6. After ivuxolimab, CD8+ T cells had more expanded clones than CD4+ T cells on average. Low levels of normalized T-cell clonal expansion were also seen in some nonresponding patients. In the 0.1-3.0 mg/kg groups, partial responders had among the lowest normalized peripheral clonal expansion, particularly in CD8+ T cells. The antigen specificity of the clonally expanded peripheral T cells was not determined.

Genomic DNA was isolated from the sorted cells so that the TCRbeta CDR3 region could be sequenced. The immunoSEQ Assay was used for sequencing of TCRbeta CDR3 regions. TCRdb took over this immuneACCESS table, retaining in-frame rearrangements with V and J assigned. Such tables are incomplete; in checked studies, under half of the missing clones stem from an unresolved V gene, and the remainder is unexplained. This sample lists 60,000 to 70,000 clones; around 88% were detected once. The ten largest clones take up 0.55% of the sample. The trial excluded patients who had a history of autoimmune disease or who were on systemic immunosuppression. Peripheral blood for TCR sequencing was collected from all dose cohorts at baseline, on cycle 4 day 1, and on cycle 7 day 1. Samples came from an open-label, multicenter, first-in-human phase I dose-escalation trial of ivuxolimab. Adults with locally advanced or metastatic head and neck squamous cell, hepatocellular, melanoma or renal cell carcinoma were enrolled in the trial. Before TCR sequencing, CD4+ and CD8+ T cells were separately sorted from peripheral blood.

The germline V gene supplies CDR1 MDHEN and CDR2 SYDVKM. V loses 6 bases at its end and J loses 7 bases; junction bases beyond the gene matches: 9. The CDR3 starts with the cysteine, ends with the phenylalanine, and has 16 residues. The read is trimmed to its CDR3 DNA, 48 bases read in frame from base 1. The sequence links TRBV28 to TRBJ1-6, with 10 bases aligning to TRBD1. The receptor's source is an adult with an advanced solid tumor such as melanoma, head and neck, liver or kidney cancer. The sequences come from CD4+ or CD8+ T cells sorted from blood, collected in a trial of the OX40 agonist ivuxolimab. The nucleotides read TGTGCCAGCAGGCGGGACAGGGGAAGGGAAAATTCACCCCTCCACTTT. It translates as CASRRDRGRENSPLHF.